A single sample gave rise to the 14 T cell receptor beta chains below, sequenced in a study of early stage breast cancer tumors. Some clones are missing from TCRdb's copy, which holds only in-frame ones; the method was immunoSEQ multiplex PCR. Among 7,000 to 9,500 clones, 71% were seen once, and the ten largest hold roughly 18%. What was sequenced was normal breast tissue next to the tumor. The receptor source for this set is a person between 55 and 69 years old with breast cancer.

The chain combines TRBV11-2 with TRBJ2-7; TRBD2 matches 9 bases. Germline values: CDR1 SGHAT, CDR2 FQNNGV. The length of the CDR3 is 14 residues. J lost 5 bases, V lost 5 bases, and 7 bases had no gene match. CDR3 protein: CASSPLAGENEQYF. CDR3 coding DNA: TGTGCCAGCAGCCCCTTAGCGGGAGAGAACGAGCAGTACTTC. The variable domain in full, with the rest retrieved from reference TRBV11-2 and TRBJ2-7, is EAGVAQSPRYKIIEKRQSVAFWCNPISGHATLYWYQQILGQGPKLLIQFQNNGVVDDSQLPKDRFSAERLKGVDSTLKIQPAKLEDSAVYLCASSPLAGENEQYFGPGTRLTVT.

The CDR3 DNA reads as TGTGCCAGCAGTTACTCGGGACTACAGAACACCGGGGAGCTGTTTTTT. Protein: CASSYSGLQNTGELFF. The rearrangement joins TRBV6-5 to TRBJ2-2, with 7 bases lining up with TRBD2. V was clipped by 0 bases and J by 1 base; unmatched bases: 2. Germline V lookup: CDR1 MNHEY, CDR2 SVGAGI. The length of the CDR3 is 16 residues.

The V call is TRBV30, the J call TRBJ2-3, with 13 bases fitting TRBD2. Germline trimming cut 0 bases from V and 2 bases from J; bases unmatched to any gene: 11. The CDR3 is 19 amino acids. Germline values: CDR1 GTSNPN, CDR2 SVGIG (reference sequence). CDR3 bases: TGTGCCTGGAGTGTATCGGGACTAGCGGGATCGTGGGTCACAGATACGCAGTATTTT. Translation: CAWSVSGLAGSWVTDTQYF.

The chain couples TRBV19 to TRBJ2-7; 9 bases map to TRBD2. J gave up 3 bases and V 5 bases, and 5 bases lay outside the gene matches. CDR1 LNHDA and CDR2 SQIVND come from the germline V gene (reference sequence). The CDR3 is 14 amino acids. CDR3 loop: CASSPRLADYEQYF. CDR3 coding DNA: TGTGCCAGTAGTCCGCGACTAGCGGACTACGAGCAGTACTTC.

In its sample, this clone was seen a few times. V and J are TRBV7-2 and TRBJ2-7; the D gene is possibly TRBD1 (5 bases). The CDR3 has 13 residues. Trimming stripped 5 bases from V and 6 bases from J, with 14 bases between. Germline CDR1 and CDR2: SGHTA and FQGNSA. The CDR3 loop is CASSPTQGREQYF. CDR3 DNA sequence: TGTGCCAGCAGCCCAACTCAGGGCCGCGAGCAGTACTTC.

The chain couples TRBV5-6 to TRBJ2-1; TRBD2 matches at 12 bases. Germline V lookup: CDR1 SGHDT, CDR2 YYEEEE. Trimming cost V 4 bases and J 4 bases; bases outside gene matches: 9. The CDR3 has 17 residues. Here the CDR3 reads CASSPGLAGPPYNEQFF. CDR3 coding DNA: TGTGCCAGCAGCCCCGGACTAGCGGGACCTCCTTACAATGAGCAGTTCTTC.

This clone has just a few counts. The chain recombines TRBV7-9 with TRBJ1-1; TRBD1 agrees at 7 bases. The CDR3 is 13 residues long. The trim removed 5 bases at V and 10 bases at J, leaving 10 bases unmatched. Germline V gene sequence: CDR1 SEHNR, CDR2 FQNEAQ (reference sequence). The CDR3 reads CASSIGQDWGAFF. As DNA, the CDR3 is TGTGCCAGCAGCATCGGACAGGACTGGGGAGCTTTCTTT. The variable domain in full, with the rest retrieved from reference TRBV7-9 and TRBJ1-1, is DTGVSQNPRHKITKRGQNVTFRCDPISEHNRLYWYRQTLGQGPEFLTYFQNEAQLEKSRLLSDRFSAERPKGSFSTLEIQRTEQGDSAMYLCASSIGQDWGAFFGQGTRLTVV.

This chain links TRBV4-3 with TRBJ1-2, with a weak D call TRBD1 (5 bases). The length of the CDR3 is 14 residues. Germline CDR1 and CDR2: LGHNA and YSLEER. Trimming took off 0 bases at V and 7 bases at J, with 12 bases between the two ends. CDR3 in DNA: TGCGCCAGCAGCCAAGATTTGGGGGGAAGTGGCTACACCTTC. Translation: CASSQDLGGSGYTF.

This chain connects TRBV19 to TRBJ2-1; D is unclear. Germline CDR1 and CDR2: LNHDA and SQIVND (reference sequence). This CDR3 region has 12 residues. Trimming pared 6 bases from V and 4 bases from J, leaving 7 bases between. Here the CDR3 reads CASSPNYNEQFF. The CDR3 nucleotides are TGTGCCAGTAGCCCTAATTACAATGAGCAGTTCTTC.

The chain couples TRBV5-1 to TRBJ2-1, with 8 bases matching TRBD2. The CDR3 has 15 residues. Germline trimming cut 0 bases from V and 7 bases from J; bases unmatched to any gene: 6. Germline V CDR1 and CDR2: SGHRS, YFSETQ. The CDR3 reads CASSLVAGMRNEQFF. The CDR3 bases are TGCGCCAGCAGCTTGGTAGCGGGAATGCGGAATGAGCAGTTCTTC.

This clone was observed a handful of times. This CDR3 reads CASGQGLQETQYF. For the CDR3, the DNA is TGTGCCAGTGGACAGGGATTACAAGAGACCCAGTACTTC. The genes are TRBV10-3 and TRBJ2-5; TRBD1 agrees at 8 bases. Germline values: CDR1 ENHRY, CDR2 SYGVKD. The V and J ends lost 10 bases and 2 bases, in that order; junction bases with no gene match: 6. The CDR3 consists of 13 residues.

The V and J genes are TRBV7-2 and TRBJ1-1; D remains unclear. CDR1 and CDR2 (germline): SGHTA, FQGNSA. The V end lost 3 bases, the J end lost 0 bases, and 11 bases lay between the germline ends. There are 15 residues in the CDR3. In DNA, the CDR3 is TGTGCCAGCAGCTTCGGTATGGTGCTGAACACTGAAGCTTTCTTT. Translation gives CASSFGMVLNTEAFF.

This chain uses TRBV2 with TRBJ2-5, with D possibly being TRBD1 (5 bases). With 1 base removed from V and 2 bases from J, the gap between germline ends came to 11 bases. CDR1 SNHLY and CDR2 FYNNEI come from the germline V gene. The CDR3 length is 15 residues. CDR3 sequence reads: CASSEVGAVQETQYF. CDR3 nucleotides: TGTGCCAGCAGTGAAGTTGGGGCCGTACAAGAGACCCAGTACTTC.

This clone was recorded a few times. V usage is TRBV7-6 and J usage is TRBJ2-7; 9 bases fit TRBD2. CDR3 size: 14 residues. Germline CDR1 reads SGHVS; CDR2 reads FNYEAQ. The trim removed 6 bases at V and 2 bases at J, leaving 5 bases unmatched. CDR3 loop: CASSGASGAYEQYF. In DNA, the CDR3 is TGTGCCAGCAGTGGGGCTAGCGGGGCCTACGAGCAGTACTTC.